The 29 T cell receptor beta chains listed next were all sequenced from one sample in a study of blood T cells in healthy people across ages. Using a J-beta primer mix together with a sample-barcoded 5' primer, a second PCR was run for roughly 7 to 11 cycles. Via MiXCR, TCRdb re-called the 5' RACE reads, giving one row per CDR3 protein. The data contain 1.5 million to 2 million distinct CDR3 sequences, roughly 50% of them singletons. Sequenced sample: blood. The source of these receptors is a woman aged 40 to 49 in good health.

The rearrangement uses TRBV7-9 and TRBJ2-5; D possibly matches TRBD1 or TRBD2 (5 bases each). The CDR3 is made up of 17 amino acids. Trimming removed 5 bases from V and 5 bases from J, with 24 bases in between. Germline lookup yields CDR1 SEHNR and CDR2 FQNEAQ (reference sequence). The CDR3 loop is CASSPPPLRGAGETQYF. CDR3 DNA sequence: TGTGCCAGCAGCCCCCCCCCGTTAAGAGGGGCCGGGGAGACCCAGTACTTC. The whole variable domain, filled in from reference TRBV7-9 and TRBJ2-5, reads DTGVSQNPRHKITKRGQNVTFRCDPISEHNRLYWYRQTLGQGPEFLTYFQNEAQLEKSRLLSDRFSAERPKGSFSTLEIQRTEQGDSAMYLCASSPPPLRGAGETQYFGPGTRLLVL.

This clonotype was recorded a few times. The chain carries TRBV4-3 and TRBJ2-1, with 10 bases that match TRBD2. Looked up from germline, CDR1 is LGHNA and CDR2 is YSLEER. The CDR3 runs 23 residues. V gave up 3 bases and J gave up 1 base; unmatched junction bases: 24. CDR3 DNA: TGCGCCAGCAGCCAGCACTCTCCCTCTGGACTAGCGGAGGTTATCGGTTCCTACAATGAGCAGTTCTTC. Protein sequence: CASSQHSPSGLAEVIGSYNEQFF.

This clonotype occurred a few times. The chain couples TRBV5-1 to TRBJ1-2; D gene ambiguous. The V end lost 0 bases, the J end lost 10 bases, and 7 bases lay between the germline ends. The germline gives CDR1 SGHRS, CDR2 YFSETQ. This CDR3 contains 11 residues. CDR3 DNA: TGCGCCAGCAGCTTGGGGGTGTTCTACACCTTC. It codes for CASSLGVFYTF.

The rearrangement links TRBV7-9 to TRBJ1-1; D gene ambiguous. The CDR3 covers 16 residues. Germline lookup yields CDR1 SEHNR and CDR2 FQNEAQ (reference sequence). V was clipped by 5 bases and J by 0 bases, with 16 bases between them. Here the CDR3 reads CASSTYEGPVNTEAFF. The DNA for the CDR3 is TGTGCCAGCAGCACCTACGAGGGTCCCGTGAACACTGAAGCTTTCTTT. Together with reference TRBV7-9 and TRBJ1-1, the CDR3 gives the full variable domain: DTGVSQNPRHKITKRGQNVTFRCDPISEHNRLYWYRQTLGQGPEFLTYFQNEAQLEKSRLLSDRFSAERPKGSFSTLEIQRTEQGDSAMYLCASSTYEGPVNTEAFFGQGTRLTVV.

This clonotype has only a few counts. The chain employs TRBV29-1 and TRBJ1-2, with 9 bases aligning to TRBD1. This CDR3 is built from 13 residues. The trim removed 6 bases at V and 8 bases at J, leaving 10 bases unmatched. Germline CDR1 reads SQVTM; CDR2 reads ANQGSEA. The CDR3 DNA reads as TGCAGCGTCAGATTACAGGGGGCTGGAGGCTACACCTTC. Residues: CSVRLQGAGGYTF. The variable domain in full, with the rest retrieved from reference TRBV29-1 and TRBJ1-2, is SAVISQKPSRDICQRGTSLTIQCQVDSQVTMMFWYRQQPGQSLTLIATANQGSEATYESGFVIDKFPISRPNLTFSTLTVSNMSPEDSSIYLCSVRLQGAGGYTFGSGTRLTVV.

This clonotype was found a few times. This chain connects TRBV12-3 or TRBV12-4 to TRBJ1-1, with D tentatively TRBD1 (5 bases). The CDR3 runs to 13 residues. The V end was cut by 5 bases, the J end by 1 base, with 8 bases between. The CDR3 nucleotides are TGTGCCAGCAGTCCGACAGCGAACACTGAAGCTTTCTTT. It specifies CASSPTANTEAFF.

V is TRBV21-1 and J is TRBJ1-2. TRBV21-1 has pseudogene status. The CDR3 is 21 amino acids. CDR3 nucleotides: TGTGCCAGCAGCAAAGAGTACGGACCCCAAATGAATCGAGGAGCTAACTATGGCTACACCTTC. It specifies CASSKEYGPQMNRGANYGYTF.

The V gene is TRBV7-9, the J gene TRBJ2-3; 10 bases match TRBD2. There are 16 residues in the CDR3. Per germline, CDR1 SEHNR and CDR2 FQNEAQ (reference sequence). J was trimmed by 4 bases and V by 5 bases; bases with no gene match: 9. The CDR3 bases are TGTGCCAGCAGCCCCCCAAGCGGGGGGGCCCCAGATACGCAGTATTTT. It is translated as CASSPPSGGAPDTQYF.

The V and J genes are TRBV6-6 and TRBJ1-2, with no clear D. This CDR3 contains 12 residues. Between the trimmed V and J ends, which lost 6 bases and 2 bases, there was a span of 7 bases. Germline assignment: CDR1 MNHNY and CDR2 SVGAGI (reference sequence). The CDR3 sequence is CASRERNYGYTF. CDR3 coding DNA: TGTGCCAGCAGAGAGAGGAACTATGGCTACACCTTC.

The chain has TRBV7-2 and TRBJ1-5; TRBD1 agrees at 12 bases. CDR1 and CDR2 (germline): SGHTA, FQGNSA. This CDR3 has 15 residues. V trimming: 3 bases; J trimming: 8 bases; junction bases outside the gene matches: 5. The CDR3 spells CASSFSGQGAKPQHF. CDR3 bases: TGTGCCAGCAGCTTCTCGGGACAGGGGGCTAAGCCCCAGCATTTT.

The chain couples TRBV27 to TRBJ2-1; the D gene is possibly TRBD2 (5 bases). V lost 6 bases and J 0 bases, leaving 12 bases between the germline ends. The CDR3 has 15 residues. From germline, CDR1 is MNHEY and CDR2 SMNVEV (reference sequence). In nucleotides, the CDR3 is TGTGCCAGCAGCACCCGGACTTCCTCCTACAATGAGCAGTTCTTC. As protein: CASSTRTSSYNEQFF.

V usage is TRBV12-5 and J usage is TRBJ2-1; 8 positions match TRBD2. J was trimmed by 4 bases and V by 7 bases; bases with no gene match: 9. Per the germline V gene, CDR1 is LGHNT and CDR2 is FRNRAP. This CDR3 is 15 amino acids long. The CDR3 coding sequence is TGTGCTAGTGCCTCAGGGGCTAGCGGGTACAATGAGCAGTTCTTC. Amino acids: CASASGASGYNEQFF.

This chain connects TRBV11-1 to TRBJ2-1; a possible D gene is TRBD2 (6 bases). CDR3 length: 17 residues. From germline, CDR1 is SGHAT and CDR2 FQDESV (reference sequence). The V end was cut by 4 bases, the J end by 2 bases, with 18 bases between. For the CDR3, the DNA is TGTGCCAGCAGCTCTCCCCTGGGAGGTGGGGCCTACAATGAGCAGTTCTTC. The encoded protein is CASSSPLGGGAYNEQFF.

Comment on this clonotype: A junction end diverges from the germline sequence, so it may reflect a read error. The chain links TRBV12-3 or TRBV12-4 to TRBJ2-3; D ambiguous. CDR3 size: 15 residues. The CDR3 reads CASSLAGLSSDTEYF. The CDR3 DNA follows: TGTGCCAGCAGTTTAGCTGGTCTCAGTTCAGATACGGAGTATTTT.

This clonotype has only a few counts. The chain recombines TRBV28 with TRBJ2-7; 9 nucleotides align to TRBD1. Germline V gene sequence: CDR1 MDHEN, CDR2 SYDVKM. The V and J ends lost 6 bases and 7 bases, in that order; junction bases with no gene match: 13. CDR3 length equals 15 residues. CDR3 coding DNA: TGTGCCAGCAGGTCCCCCGGGACAGGGCTGCGTGAGCAGTACTTC. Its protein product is CASRSPGTGLREQYF.

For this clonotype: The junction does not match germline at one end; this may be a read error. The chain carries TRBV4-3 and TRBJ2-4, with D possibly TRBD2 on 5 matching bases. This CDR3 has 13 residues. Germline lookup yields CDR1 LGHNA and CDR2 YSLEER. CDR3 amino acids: CACSQVGANIQYF. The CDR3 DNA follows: TGCGCCTGCAGCCAAGTGGGAGCGAACATTCAGTACTTC.

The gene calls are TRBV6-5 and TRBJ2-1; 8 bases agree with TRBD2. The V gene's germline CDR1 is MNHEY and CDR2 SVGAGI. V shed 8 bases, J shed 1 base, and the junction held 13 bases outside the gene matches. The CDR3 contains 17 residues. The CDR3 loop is CASFTQVGGASYNEQFF. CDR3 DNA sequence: TGTGCCAGCTTTACCCAAGTCGGGGGGGCTTCCTACAATGAGCAGTTCTTC.

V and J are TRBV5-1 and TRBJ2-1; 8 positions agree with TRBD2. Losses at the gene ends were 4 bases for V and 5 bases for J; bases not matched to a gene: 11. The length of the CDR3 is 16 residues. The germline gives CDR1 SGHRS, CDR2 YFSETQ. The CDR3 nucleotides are TGCGCCAGCAGCGGAGGGACTGGCGGGGGGCACAATGAGCAGTTCTTC. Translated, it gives CASSGGTGGGHNEQFF.

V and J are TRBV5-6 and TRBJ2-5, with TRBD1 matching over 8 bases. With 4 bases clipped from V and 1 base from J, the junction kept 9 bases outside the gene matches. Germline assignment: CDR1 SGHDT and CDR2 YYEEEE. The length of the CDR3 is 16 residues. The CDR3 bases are TGTGCCAGCAGCGTCCGGGACAGGAGACTCCAAGAGACCCAGTACTTC. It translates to CASSVRDRRLQETQYF.

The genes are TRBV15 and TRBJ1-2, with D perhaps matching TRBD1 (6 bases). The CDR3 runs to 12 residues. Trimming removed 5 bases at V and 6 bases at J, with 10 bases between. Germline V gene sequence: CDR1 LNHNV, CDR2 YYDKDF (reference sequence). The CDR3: CATSGPGDGYTF. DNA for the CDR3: TGTGCCACCAGCGGGCCAGGGGATGGCTACACCTTC.

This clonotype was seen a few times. The CDR3 loop reads CAINRGGETQYF. The CDR3 DNA follows: TGTGCCATAAACAGGGGCGGCGAGACCCAGTACTTC. The chain has TRBV6-6 and TRBJ2-5; TRBD1 matches at 7 bases. The length of the CDR3 is 12 residues. J gave up 5 bases and V 10 bases, and 7 bases lay outside the gene matches. Germline lookup yields CDR1 MNHNY and CDR2 SVGAGI (reference sequence).

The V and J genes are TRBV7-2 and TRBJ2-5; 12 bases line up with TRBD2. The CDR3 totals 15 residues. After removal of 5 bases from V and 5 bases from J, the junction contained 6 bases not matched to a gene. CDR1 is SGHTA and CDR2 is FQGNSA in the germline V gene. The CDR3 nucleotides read TGTGCCAGCAGCCTACGGACTAGCGGGGCCGAGACCCAGTACTTC. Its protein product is CASSLRTSGAETQYF.

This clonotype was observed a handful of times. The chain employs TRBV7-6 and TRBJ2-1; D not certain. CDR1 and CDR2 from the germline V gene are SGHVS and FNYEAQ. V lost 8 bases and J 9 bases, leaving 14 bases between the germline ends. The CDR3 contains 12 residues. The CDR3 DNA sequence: TGTGCCAGCCAAGGGCTCGGCCCTGAGCAGTTCTTC. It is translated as CASQGLGPEQFF.

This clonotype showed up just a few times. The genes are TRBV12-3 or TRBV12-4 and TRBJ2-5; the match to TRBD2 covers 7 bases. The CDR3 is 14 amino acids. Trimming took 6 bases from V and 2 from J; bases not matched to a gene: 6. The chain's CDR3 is CASRGLGLQETQYF. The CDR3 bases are TGTGCCAGCAGAGGACTAGGCTTACAAGAGACCCAGTACTTC.

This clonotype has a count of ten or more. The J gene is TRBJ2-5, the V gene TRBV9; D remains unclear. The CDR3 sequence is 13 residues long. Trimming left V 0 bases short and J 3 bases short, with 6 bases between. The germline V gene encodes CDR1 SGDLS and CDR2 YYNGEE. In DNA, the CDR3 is TGTGCCAGCAGCGTAGGAAGGGAAGAGACCCAGTACTTC. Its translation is CASSVGREETQYF.

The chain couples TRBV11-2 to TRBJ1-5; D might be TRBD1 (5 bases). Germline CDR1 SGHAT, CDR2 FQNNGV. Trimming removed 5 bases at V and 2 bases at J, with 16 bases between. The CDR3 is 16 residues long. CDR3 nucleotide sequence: TGTGCCAGCAGCCCCTATGGGGGGGTGGGCAATCAGCCCCAGCATTTT. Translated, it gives CASSPYGGVGNQPQHF.

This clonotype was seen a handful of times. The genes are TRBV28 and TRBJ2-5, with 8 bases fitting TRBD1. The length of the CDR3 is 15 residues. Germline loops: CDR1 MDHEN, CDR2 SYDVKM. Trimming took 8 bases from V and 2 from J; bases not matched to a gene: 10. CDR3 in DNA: TGTGCCAGCCTCTCCCCGGGACAGGCACAAGAGACCCAGTACTTC. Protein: CASLSPGQAQETQYF. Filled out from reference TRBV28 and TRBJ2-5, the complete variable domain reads DVKVTQSSRYLVKRTGEKVFLECVQDMDHENMFWYRQDPGLGLRLIYFSYDVKMKEKGDIPEGYSVSREKKERFSLILESASTNQTSMYLCASLSPGQAQETQYFGPGTRLLVL.

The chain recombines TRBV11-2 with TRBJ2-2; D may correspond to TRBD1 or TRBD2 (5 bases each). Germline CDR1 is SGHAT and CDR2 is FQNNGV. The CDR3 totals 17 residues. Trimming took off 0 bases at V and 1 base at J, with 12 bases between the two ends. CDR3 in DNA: TGTGCCAGCAGCTTAGATCTAGGGACGGTGAACACCGGGGAGCTGTTTTTT. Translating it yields CASSLDLGTVNTGELFF.

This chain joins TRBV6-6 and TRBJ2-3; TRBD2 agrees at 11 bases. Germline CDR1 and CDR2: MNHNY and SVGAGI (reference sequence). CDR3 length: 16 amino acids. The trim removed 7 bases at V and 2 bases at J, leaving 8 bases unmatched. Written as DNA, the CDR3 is TGTGCCAGCATCCAGAGACTAGCGGGATTCACAGATACGCAGTATTTT. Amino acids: CASIQRLAGFTDTQYF.